Included here is one T cell receptor (beta chain) sequence, with context. The J segment lost 3 bases and the V segment lost 5 bases, leaving 7 bases of the junction unmatched. Germline V gives CDR1 SGHAT, CDR2 FQNNGV. This CDR3 has 16 residues. Libraries were prepared by immunoSEQ multiplex PCR; TCRdb keeps only in-frame clonotypes and omits some of them. The table has about 64,000 clones, about nine tenths seen once. The data originate from a study of T cell changes during pregnancy in multiple sclerosis. The sample was peripheral blood, taken in the second trimester of pregnancy. This clonotype originated in a female donor with multiple sclerosis, enrolled in a pregnancy study. The J gene is TRBJ2-1, the V gene TRBV11-2, with TRBD2 matching over 10 bases. This chain's CDR3 is CASSTLAGRIYNEQFF. DNA of the CDR3: TGTGCCAGCAGCACACTAGCGGGGAGGATCTACAATGAGCAGTTCTTC.